Listed below are T cell receptor beta chains from one sample, sequenced in a study of a mutant IDH1 vaccine in newly diagnosed glioma. The repertoire was sequenced with immunoSEQ multiplex PCR; TCRdb's copy has only in-frame clones and lacks some. The table has 56,000 or so clones, over 75% seen once. Antigens of these TCRs are unknown. This specimen was PBMCs, taken from a glioma patient whose treatment included an IDH1 peptide vaccine. Source of these receptors: a middle-aged woman with glioma. Some clones in this sample may be carry-over from other donors' samples. Both conserved end residues are part of each CDR3. D genes are given only for firm matches. For some rows the clone size is stated as once, few or many, or as a class when expanded; others skip it.

NA	TRBJ2-3	TRBV4-3	TRBD2	TGCGCCAGCAGCCGAACTAGCGGGGGGCCCACAGATACGCAGTATTTT	CASSRTSGGPTDTQYF
NA	TRBJ1-5	TRBV2	NA	TGTGCCAGCAGCAGGTTCAGGCAGCCCCAGCATTTT	CASSRFRQPQHF
NA	TRBJ1-5	TRBV9	NA	TGTGCCAGCAGCGTAGGGCCAGGGAGAAATCAGCCCCAGCATTTT	CASSVGPGRNQPQHF
NA	TRBJ1-2	TRBV12-5	NA	TGTGCTAGTGGTTTGCACGGATCCTTCTATGGCTACACCTTC	CASGLHGSFYGYTF
once	TRBJ2-2	TRBV4-3	NA	TGCGCCAGCAGCCCAAAAAGGACAGTTGATCTCACCGGGGAGCTGTTTTTT	CASSPKRTVDLTGELFF
NA	TRBJ2-5	TRBV5-1	NA	TGCGCCAGCAGCTTGTATCTGGGGGTAGAGACCCAGTACTTC	CASSLYLGVETQYF
once	TRBJ1-2	TRBV14	NA	TGTGCCAGCAGCCAAGCTGAGGGGGTGGGCGGCTACACCTTC	CASSQAEGVGGYTF
NA	TRBJ1-4	TRBV12-5	TRBD1	TGTGCTAGTGGTTCGGACAGGGCGAACGAAAAACTGTTTTTT	CASGSDRANEKLFF
NA	TRBJ2-1	TRBV5-4	NA	TGTGCCAGCAGCTTCCGCGGGTCGGGGGCGTGGAATGAGCAGTTCTTC	CASSFRGSGAWNEQFF
NA	TRBJ1-1	TRBV6-1	NA	TGTGCCAGCAGTTGGGGGGGCACTGAAGCTTTCTTT	CASSWGGTEAFF
NA	TRBJ2-3	TRBV19	NA	TGTGCCACCCGGTATTCTGCCACGTGGAATTTT	CATRYSATWNF
NA	TRBJ1-1	TRBV5-1	TRBD1	TGCGCCAGCGCGGATTGGACAGGGGTTGAAGCTTTCTTT	CASADWTGVEAFF
NA	TRBJ2-7	TRBV4-2	TRBD1	TGTGCCAGCAGCCAAGTCGAGACAGGGGTCTACGAGCAGTACTTC	CASSQVETGVYEQYF
NA	TRBJ2-1	TRBV29-1	NA	TGCAGCGCTGGGTCAGGGGAGAATGAGCAGTTCTTC	CSAGSGENEQFF
NA	TRBJ2-5	TRBV6-5	NA	TGTGCCAGCAGTTCCCGACCGACAGGCGAGACCCAGTACTTC	CASSSRPTGETQYF
NA	TRBJ1-5	TRBV10-2	NA	TGCGCCAGCAGTGAGTCAGGGGGGTTCCAGCCCCAGCATTTT	CASSESGGFQPQHF
once	TRBJ2-3	TRBV9	NA	TGTGCCAGCAGCGAGGTGGGGAGCACAGATACGCAGTATTTT	CASSEVGSTDTQYF
NA	TRBJ1-2	TRBV5-6	NA	TGTGCCAGCACCTTTTCTCGGGTGGCATCATCGGGCTACACCTTC	CASTFSRVASSGYTF
NA	TRBJ2-7	TRBV23-1	TRBD1	TGCGCCAGCAGTCAAGCGTGGGACAGGGAAACCTACGAGCAGTACTTC	CASSQAWDRETYEQYF
NA	TRBJ1-3	TRBV6-6	TRBD1	TGTGCCAGCGGACAGGGTGGAAACACCATATATTTT	CASGQGGNTIYF
NA	TRBJ1-5	TRBV30	TRBD1	TGTGCCTGGAGTCCGGGAGGGGGGACGACAGGGAGGAGTCAGCCCCAGCATTTT	CAWSPGGGTTGRSQPQHF
NA	TRBJ2-1	TRBV5-1	TRBD1	TGCGCCAGCAGCGAACAGGGGGCAGGTGAGCAGTTCTTC	CASSEQGAGEQFF
NA	TRBJ1-2	TRBV5-1	NA	TGCGCCAGCAGCTGGGGACCGGGACTTAGCTACACCTTC	CASSWGPGLSYTF
NA	TRBJ2-5	TRBV5-4	NA	TGTGCCAGCACCCGGCTGGGGGGCAGAAGGGGGACCCAGTACTTC	CASTRLGGRRGTQYF
few	TRBJ1-5	TRBV27	NA	TGTGCCAGCGGCCCGGACGGTCGCAATCAGCCCCAGCATTTT	CASGPDGRNQPQHF
NA	TRBJ2-1	TRBV13	TRBD2	TGTGCCAGCAGCTTACCTAGCGGGGAGAACAATGAGCAGTTCTTC	CASSLPSGENNEQFF
NA	TRBJ2-2	TRBV5-5	TRBD2	TGTGCCAGCAGCTTGCCTAGCGGGGGGGCCAGGAACGGGGAGCTGTTTTTT	CASSLPSGGARNGELFF
NA	TRBJ2-7	TRBV4-3	TRBD1	TGCGCCAGCAGCCAAACCCGACAGGGAGCATCCTACGAGCAGTACTTC	CASSQTRQGASYEQYF
NA	TRBJ1-2	TRBV5-1	TRBD1	TGCGCCAGCAGCTTGGGGGATTCTAGGACAGGGAGCAATGGCTACACCTTC	CASSLGDSRTGSNGYTF
NA	TRBJ2-1	TRBV7-8	TRBD2	TGTGCCAGCAGCCCCACGACTAGCGGACCCTACAATGAGCAGTTCTTC	CASSPTTSGPYNEQFF
NA	TRBJ1-2	TRBV18	TRBD1	TGTGCCAGCTCACCGGGACAGGCATTCCGCTCGTATGGCTACACCTTC	CASSPGQAFRSYGYTF
NA	TRBJ2-1	TRBV7-2	TRBD2	TGTGCCAGCAGCCGCCGACTAGCGGGGGCCTACAATGAGCAGTTCTTC	CASSRRLAGAYNEQFF
NA	TRBJ2-7	TRBV5-5	TRBD1	TGTGCCAGCAGTCTTCGGGACAGGGGGCCCTACGAGCAGTACTTC	CASSLRDRGPYEQYF
NA	TRBJ2-7	TRBV13	NA	TGTGCCAGCAGCATCTATTGGCACGAGCAGTACTTC	CASSIYWHEQYF
NA	TRBJ1-1	TRBV9	TRBD1	TGTGCCAGCAGCCCGAGACAGGGGGCAGCGACTGAAGCTTTCTTT	CASSPRQGAATEAFF
NA	TRBJ1-2	TRBV7-2	NA	TGTGCCAGCAGCTCTCTCCTCTATGGCTACACCTTC	CASSSLLYGYTF
NA	TRBJ2-3	TRBV10-2	NA	TGCGCCAGCAGTGAGGCGGTAGATACGCAGTATTTT	CASSEAVDTQYF
NA	TRBJ2-3	TRBV7-7	TRBD2	TGTGCTAGCAGTTTAGGACTAGCGGGGGCCACAGATACGCAGTATTTT	CASSLGLAGATDTQYF
NA	TRBJ2-1	TRBV21-1	NA	TGTGCCAGCAGCAGGCTCCCGGTCTCTGAGCAGTTCTTC	CASSRLPVSEQFF
NA	TRBJ2-5	TRBV5-1	TRBD1	TGCGCCAGCAGCACCGGACAGGGGGCAGGGGAGACCCAGTACTTC	CASSTGQGAGETQYF
NA	TRBJ2-2	TRBV7-9	NA	TGTGCCAGCAGCTTCGGAGACAGCCCTAACACCGGGGAGCTGTTTTTT	CASSFGDSPNTGELFF